The source of this T cell receptor (beta chain) is a study of T cells expressing NK-cell markers. Study-wide results and caveats: Several donors showed these clonotypes also leading the CD3+CD56-NKG2C+ fraction.

About this clonotype itself: Its specificity is unknown.

This CDR3 region has 15 residues. Germline V CDR1 and CDR2: SGHRS, YFSETQ. After re-calling the 5' RACE reads, TCRdb lists one entry per CDR3 protein, DNA absent. In total, the table holds 450,000 to 600,000 distinct CDR3 sequences. The source material was blood T cells: a sorted CD56 or NKG2C T cell subset, CD4+ or CD8+ T cells, or bulk PBMC T cells (not recorded which). The source of this sequence is a man aged 18 to 29 in good health. V usage is TRBV5-1 and J usage is TRBJ2-1; the D call of TRBD1 rests on TCRdb alone, since no DNA is present to check it. CDR3: CASSPITGVDNEQFF.